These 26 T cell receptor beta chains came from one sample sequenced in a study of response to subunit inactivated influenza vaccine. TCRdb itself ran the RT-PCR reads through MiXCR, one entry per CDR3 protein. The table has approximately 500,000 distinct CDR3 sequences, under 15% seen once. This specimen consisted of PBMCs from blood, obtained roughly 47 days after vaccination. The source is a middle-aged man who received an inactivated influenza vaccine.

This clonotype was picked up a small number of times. CDR3 protein: CASSRLAGVLNTGELFF. DNA for the CDR3: TGTGCCAGCAGTCGACTAGCGGGAGTCCTGAACACCGGGGAGCTGTTTTTT. The V gene is TRBV27, the J gene TRBJ2-2; 12 bases map to TRBD2. Losses at the gene ends were 5 bases for V and 1 base for J; bases not matched to a gene: 5. The CDR3 has 17 residues. The germline CDR1 and CDR2 sequences are MNHEY and SMNVEV (reference sequence).

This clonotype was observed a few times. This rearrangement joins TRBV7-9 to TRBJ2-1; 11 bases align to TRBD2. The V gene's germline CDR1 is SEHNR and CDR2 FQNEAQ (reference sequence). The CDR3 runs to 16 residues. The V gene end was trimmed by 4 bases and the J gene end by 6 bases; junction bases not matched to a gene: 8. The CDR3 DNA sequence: TGTGCCAGCAGCTCATTACTAGCGGGAGTTAGCAATGAGCAGTTCTTC. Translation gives CASSSLLAGVSNEQFF.

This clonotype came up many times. The chain's CDR3 is CSVRPGQNIQYF. The DNA for the CDR3 is TGCAGCGTCCGACCGGGACAAAACATTCAGTACTTC. This rearrangement joins TRBV29-1 to TRBJ2-4, with D possibly called TRBD1 or TRBD2 (5 bases each). CDR1 SQVTM and CDR2 ANQGSEA come from the germline V gene. Trimming cost V 6 bases and J 5 bases, with 11 bases left between them. There are 12 residues in the CDR3.

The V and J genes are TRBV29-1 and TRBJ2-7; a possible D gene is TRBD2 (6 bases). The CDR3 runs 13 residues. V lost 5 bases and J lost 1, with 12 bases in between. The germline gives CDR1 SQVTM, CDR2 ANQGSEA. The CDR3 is CSVRSRESYEQYF. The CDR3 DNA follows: TGCAGCGTTCGTAGCCGGGAGTCCTACGAGCAGTACTTC.

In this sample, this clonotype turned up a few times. CDR3 DNA: TGTGCCAGCAGTTTCGTCAGGGGTGACGGCTACACCTTC. It codes for CASSFVRGDGYTF. J is TRBJ1-2 and V is TRBV27; D might be TRBD1 (6 bases). Trimming removed 3 bases at V and 8 bases at J, with 13 bases between. This CDR3 is built from 13 residues. Germline assignment: CDR1 MNHEY and CDR2 SMNVEV (reference sequence).

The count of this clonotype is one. Here the CDR3 reads CASSPGGVTQYF. CDR3 bases: TGTGCCAGCAGTCCAGGGGGCGTTACGCAGTATTTT. The J gene is TRBJ2-3, the V gene TRBV6-2 or TRBV6-3, with TRBD1 matching over 8 bases. V was clipped by 5 bases and J by 8 bases; unmatched bases: 3. The CDR3 length is 12 residues. Germline V CDR1 and CDR2: MNHEY, SVGEGT.

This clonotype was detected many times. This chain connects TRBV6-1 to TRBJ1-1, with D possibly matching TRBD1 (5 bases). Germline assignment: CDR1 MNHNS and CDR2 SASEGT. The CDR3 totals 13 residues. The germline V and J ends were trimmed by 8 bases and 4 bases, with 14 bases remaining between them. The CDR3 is CASHGAGGTEAFF. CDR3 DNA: TGTGCCAGCCATGGAGCGGGGGGCACTGAAGCTTTCTTT.

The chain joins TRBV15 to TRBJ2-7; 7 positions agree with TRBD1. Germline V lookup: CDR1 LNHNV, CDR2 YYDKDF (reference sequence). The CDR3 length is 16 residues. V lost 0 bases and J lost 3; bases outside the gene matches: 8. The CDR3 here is CATSRDYVGTVYEQYF. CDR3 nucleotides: TGTGCCACCAGCAGAGATTATGTCGGGACAGTCTACGAGCAGTACTTC.

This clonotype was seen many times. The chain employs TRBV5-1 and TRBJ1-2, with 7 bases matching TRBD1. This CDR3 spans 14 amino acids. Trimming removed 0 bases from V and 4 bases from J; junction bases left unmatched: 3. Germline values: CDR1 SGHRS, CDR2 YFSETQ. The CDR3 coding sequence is TGCGCCAGCAGCTTGGAGGGGGCGAGCTATGGCTACACCTTC. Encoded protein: CASSLEGASYGYTF.

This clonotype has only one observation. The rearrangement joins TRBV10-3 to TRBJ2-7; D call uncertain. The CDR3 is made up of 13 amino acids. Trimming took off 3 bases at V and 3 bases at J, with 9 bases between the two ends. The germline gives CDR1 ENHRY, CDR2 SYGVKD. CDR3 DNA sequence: TGTGCCATCAGTGAACTCGGCCACTACGAGCAGTACTTC. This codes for CAISELGHYEQYF.

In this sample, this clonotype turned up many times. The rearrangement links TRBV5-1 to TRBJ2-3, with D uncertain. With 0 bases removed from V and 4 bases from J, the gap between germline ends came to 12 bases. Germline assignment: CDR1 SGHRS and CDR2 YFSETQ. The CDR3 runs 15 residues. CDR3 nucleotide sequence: TGCGCCAGCAGCTTGGACATCCCGACGGCAGATACGCAGTATTTT. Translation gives CASSLDIPTADTQYF.

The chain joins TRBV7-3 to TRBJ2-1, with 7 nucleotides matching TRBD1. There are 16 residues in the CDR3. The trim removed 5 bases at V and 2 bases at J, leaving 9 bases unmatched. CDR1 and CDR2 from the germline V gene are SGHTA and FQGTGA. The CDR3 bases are TGTGCCAGCAGCCCGTCCGACAGGGTCCCCTACAATGAGCAGTTCTTC. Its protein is CASSPSDRVPYNEQFF.

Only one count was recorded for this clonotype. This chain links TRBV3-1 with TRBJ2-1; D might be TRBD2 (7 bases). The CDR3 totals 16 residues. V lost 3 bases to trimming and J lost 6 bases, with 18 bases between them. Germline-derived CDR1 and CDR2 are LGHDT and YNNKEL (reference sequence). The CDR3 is CASSQGGLVRGNEQFF. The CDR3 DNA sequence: TGTGCCAGCAGCCAGGGGGGGCTAGTTAGAGGCAATGAGCAGTTCTTC.

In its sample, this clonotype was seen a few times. CDR3 coding DNA: TGTGCCAGCAGCTTAGATTCCTATACCGATGGCTACACCTTC. As protein: CASSLDSYTDGYTF. V and J are TRBV7-9 and TRBJ1-2; no clear D gene. CDR1 is SEHNR, CDR2 FQNEAQ, per germline (reference sequence). Trimming took off 1 base at V and 6 bases at J, with 12 bases between the two ends. The CDR3 is 14 amino acids.

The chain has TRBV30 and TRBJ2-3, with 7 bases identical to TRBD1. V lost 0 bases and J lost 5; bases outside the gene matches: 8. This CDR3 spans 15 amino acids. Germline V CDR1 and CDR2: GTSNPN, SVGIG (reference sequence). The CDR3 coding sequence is TGTGCCTGGAGTGTACCAACAGGGGCTGTAGATACGCAGTATTTT. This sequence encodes CAWSVPTGAVDTQYF.

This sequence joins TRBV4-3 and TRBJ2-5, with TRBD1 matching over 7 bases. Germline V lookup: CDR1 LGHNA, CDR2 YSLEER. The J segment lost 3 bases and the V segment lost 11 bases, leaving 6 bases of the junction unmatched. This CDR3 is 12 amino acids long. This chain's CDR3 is CAGGQPEETQYF. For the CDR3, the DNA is TGCGCCGGGGGACAGCCAGAAGAGACCCAGTACTTC.

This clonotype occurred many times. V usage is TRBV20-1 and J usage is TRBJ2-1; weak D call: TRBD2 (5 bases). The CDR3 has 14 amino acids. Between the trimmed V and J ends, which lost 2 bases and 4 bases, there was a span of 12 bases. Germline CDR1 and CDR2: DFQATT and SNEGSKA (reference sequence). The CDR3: CSARSGGQYNEQFF. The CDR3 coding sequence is TGCAGTGCTAGATCTGGCGGGCAGTACAATGAGCAGTTCTTC.

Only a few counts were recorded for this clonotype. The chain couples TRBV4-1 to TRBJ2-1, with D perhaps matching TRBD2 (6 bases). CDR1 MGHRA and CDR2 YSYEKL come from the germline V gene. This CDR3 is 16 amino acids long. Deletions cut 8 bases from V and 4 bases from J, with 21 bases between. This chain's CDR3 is CASRPEGLGGYNEQFF. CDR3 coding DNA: TGCGCCAGCCGGCCGGAGGGGCTTGGAGGATACAATGAGCAGTTCTTC.

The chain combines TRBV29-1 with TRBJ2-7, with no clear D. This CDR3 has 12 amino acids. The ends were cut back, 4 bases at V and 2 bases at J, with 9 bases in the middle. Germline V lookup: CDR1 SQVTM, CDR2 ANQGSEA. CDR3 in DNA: TGCAGCGTTGCCGGTCCGGCCTACGAGCAGTACTTC. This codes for CSVAGPAYEQYF.

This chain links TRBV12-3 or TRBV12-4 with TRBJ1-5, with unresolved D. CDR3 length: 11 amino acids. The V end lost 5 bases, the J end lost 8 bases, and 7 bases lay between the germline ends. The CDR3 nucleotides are TGTGCCAGCAGTGCGTCGGAGCCCCAGCATTTT. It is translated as CASSASEPQHF.

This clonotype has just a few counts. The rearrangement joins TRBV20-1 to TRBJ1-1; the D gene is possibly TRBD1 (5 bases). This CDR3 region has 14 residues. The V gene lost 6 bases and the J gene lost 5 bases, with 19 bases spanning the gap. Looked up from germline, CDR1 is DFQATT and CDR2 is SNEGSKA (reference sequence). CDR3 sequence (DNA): TGCAGTGCCCGGAACACAGGTCATGGTACTGAAGCTTTCTTT. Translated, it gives CSARNTGHGTEAFF.

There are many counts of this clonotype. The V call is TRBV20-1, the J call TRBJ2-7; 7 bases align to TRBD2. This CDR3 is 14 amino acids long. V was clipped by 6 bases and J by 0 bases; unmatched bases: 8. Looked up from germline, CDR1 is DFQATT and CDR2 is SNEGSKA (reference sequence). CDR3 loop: CSAQSGIGSYEQYF. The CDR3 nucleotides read TGCAGTGCGCAGAGCGGGATAGGCTCCTACGAGCAGTACTTC.

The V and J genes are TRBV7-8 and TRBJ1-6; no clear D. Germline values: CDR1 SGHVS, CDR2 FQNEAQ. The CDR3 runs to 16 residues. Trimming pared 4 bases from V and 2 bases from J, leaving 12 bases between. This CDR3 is CASSSVARPYNSPLHF. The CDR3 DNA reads TGTGCCAGCAGCTCCGTGGCCAGACCCTATAATTCACCCCTCCACTTT. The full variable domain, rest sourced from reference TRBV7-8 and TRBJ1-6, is GAGVSQSPRYKVAKRGQDVALRCDPISGHVSLFWYQQALGQGPEFLTYFQNEAQLDKSGLPSDRFFAERPEGSVSTLKIQRTQQEDSAVYLCASSSVARPYNSPLHFGNGTRLTVT.

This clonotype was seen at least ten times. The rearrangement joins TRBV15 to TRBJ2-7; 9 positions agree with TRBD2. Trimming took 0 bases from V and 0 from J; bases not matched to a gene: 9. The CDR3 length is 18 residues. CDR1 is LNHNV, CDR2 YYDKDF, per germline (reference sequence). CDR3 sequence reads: CATSRDRVAGANSYEQYF. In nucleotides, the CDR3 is TGTGCCACCAGCAGAGATCGGGTAGCGGGGGCTAACTCCTACGAGCAGTACTTC.

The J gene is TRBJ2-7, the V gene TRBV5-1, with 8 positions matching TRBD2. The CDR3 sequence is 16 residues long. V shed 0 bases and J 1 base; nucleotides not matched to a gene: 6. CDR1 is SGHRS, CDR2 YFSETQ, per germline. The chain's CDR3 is CASSLERLALSYEQYF. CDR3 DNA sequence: TGCGCCAGCAGCTTGGAGCGACTAGCGCTATCCTACGAGCAGTACTTC. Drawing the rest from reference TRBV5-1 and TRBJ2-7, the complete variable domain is KAGVTQTPRYLIKTRGQQVTLSCSPISGHRSVSWYQQTPGQGLQFLFEYFSETQRNKGNFPGRFSGRQFSNSRSEMNVSTLELGDSALYLCASSLERLALSYEQYFGPGTRLTVT.

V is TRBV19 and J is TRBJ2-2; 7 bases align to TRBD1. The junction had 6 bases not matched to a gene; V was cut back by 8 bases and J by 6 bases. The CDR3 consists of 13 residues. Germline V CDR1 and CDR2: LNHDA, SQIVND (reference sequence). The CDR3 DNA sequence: TGTGCCAGTGGGACAGAGATTTCCGGGGAGCTGTTTTTT. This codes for CASGTEISGELFF.